A single sample gave rise to the 10 T cell receptor beta chains below, sequenced in a study of T cell therapy after organ transplantation. Stated time point: 20-29 weeks after completion of therapy. The protocol was immunoSEQ multiplex PCR, while the TCRdb copy is restricted to in-frame clones and leaves out a portion. The sample shows approximately 22,000 clones, 84% of them seen only once. These TCRs are of unknown antigen specificity. The material was CD8+ T cells from blood, obtained after autologous CMV-specific T cell therapy. The source is a human patient who had received a solid organ transplant and had CMV disease. Among the T cells, some may be from the graft donor.

The chain links TRBV7-9 to TRBJ2-5, with a possible D match to TRBD2 (6 bases). Trimming removed 2 bases at V and 5 bases at J, with 15 bases between. This CDR3 spans 15 amino acids. Germline lookup yields CDR1 SEHNR and CDR2 FQNEAQ (reference sequence). CDR3 sequence: CASSLWGGWEETQYF. The CDR3, as DNA: TGTGCCAGCAGCTTATGGGGAGGCTGGGAGGAGACCCAGTACTTC.

In the case of this clone: Sequence at one end of the junction differs from germline and may be a read error. This chain connects TRBV6-5 to TRBJ2-1; 8 nucleotides agree with TRBD2. Germline V gives CDR1 MNHEY, CDR2 SVGAGI. The CDR3 extends over 13 amino acids. DNA of the CDR3: TGTGCCAGCAGTCTCGGACTAGCCCATGAGCAGCTCTTC. Translation gives CASSLGLAHEQLF.

This clone was observed a few times. This chain joins TRBV4-1 and TRBJ1-1; no reliable D call. CDR3 length: 14 amino acids. V dropped 4 bases and J dropped 5 bases, with 14 bases sitting between them. Germline assignment: CDR1 MGHRA and CDR2 YSYEKL. DNA for the CDR3: TGCGCCAGCAGCCTAGATCGGGGAACTACTGAAGCTTTCTTT. It encodes CASSLDRGTTEAFF.

The chain has TRBV14 and TRBJ1-2; D gene ambiguous. CDR3 length equals 12 residues. Trimming took off 2 bases at V and 8 bases at J, with 9 bases between the two ends. CDR1 and CDR2 (germline): SGHDN, FVKESK. CDR3 coding DNA: TGTGCCAGCAGCCAATTGATGGTCGGCTACACCTTC. Protein: CASSQLMVGYTF.

The rearrangement uses TRBV6-5 and TRBJ2-5, with TRBD1 matching 7 bases. The CDR3 is 13 amino acids. Per the germline V gene, CDR1 is MNHEY and CDR2 is SVGAGI. V shed 5 bases, J shed 4 bases, and the junction held 4 bases outside the gene matches. DNA of the CDR3: TGTGCCAGCAGTCCGGGACAGTCAGAGACCCAGTACTTC. Translating gives CASSPGQSETQYF.

The chain combines TRBV21-1 with TRBJ2-4; the D call in the table, TRBD1, was not verified against the DNA. TRBV21-1 is given as a pseudogene. The CDR3 is 15 amino acids. For the CDR3, the DNA is TGTGCCAGCAGCAAATTGGGACAGGGGGCAAACATTCAGTACTTC. Translated, it gives CASSKLGQGANIQYF.

The count of this clone is one. The chain links TRBV28 to TRBJ1-2, with D possibly TRBD1 on 5 matching bases. Germline loops: CDR1 MDHEN, CDR2 SYDVKM. Trimming took off 3 bases at V and 4 bases at J, with 12 bases between the two ends. There are 14 residues in the CDR3. The CDR3 DNA is TGTGCCAGCAGTTTGGGGGAGTCCATCTATGGCTACACCTTC. Amino acids: CASSLGESIYGYTF.

The V gene is TRBV6-5, the J gene TRBJ1-2; D is unresolved. Trimming took 5 bases from V and 4 from J, leaving 14 bases between them. The germline V gene encodes CDR1 MNHEY and CDR2 SVGAGI. The CDR3 is made up of 14 amino acids. CDR3 region: CASSAGAGGYGYTF. Written as DNA, the CDR3 is TGTGCCAGCAGTGCGGGCGCAGGTGGCTATGGCTACACCTTC.

This clone was detected once. The V and J genes are TRBV7-3 and TRBJ2-3, with a weak D call TRBD1 (5 bases). Germline V lookup: CDR1 SGHTA, CDR2 FQGTGA. V was cut by 5 bases and J by 6 bases, with 12 bases left in between. There are 13 residues in the CDR3. The CDR3 DNA is TGTGCCAGCAGCCTCCTCCCAGGGGATACGCAGTATTTT. It is translated as CASSLLPGDTQYF. Drawing the rest from reference TRBV7-3 and TRBJ2-3, the complete variable domain is GAGVSQTPSNKVTEKGKYVELRCDPISGHTALYWYRQSLGQGPEFLIYFQGTGAADDSGLPNDRFFAVRPEGSVSTLKIQRTERGDSAVYLCASSLLPGDTQYFGPGTRLTVL.

The chain uses TRBV27 and TRBJ2-5; D remains ambiguous. Gene TRBJ2-7 matches the end of the DNA better, so the J call may be wrong. The CDR3 sequence is 14 residues long. Germline assignment: CDR1 MNHEY and CDR2 SMNVEV (reference sequence). The chain's CDR3 is CASSFDGLSYEQYF. The CDR3, as DNA: TGTGCCAGCAGTTTTGACGGGCTCTCCTACGAGCAGTACTTC.